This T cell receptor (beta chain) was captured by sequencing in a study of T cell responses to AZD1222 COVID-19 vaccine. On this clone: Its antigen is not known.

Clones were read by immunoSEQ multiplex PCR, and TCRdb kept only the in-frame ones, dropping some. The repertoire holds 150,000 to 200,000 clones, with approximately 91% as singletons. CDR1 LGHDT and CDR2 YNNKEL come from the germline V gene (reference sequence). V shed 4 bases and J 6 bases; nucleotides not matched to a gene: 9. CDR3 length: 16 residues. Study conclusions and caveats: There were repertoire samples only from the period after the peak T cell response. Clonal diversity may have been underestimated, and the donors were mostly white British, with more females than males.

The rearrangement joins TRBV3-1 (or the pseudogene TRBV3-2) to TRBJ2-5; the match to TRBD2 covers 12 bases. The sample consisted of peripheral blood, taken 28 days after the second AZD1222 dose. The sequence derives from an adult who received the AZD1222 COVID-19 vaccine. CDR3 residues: CASSPRGTSGLKTQYF. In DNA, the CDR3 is TGTGCCAGCAGCCCCCGAGGGACTAGCGGGCTGAAGACCCAGTACTTC.